This T cell receptor (beta chain) was documented in a study of blood T cell repertoires in COVID-19. Participants were aged about 18 to 100 years from about two dozen US areas. Methods used by the authors: Researchers report that nucleated cell counts were estimated from reference gene primer amplification. Libraries were prepared by immunoSEQ multiplex PCR; TCRdb keeps only in-frame clonotypes and omits some of them. Clonal size and the V and J genes are those of that table, whereas D and trimming came from the DNA. The sample includes approximately 220,000 clones, 80% to 90% of them seen just once. Germline values: CDR1 WNHNN, CDR2 SYGVQD (reference sequence). With V trimmed by 5 bases and J by 4 bases, 7 bases remained unmatched. The CDR3 runs to 15 residues. This clone came up once.

This TCR was sampled from a middle-aged woman with acute COVID-19. The sequencing input was PBMCs or T cells enriched from blood (not recorded which). The chain recombines TRBV10-1 with TRBJ2-1; 8 bases are a match to TRBD1. The CDR3 coding sequence is TGCGCCAGCAGTCGACAGGGGATTGGGTACAATGAGCAGTTCTTC. It yields the protein CASSRQGIGYNEQFF.